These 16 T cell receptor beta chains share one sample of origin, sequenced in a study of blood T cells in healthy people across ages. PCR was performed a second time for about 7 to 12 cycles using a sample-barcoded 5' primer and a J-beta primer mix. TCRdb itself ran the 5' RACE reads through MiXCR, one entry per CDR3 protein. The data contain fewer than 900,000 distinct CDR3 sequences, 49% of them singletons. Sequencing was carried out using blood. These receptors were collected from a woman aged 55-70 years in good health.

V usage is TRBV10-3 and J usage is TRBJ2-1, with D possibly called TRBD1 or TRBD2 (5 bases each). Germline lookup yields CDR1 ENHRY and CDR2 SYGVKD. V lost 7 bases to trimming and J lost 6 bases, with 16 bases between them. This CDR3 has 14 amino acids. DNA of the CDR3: TGTGCCATCACCCGAGGGGTGACAAGCAATGAGCAGTTCTTC. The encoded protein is CAITRGVTSNEQFF.

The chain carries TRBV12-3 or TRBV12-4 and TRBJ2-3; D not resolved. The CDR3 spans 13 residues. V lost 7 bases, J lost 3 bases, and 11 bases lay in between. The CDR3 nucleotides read TGTGCCAGCAACCGCGCCATAACAGATACGCAGTATTTT. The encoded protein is CASNRAITDTQYF.

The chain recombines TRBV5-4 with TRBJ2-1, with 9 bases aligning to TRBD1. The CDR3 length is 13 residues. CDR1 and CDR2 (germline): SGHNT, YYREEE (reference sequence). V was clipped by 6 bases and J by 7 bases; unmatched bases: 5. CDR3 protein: CASKQGAANEQFF. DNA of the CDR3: TGTGCCAGCAAACAGGGGGCGGCGAATGAGCAGTTCTTC.

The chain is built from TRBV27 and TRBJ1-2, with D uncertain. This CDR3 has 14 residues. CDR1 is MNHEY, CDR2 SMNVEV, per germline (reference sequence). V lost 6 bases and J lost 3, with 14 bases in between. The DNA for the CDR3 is TGTGCCAGCAGACCAGGACGGGAATACTATGGCTACACCTTC. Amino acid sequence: CASRPGREYYGYTF.

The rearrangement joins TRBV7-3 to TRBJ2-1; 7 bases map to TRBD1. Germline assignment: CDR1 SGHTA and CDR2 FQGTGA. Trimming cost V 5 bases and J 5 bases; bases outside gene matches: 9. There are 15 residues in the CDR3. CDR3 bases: TGTGCCAGCAGCAACCCGAGGGGGCACAACAATGAGCAGTTCTTC. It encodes CASSNPRGHNNEQFF.

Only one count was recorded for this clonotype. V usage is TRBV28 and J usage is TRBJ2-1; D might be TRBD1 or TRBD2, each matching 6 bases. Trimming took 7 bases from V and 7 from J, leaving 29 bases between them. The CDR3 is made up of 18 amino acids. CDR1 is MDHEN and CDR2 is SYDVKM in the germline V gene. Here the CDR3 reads CASISSTATEGGLNEQFF. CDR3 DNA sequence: TGTGCCAGCATTTCGTCGACCGCGACTGAGGGGGGCCTTAATGAGCAGTTCTTC. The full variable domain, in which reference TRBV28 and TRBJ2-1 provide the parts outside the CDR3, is DVKVTQSSRYLVKRTGEKVFLECVQDMDHENMFWYRQDPGLGLRLIYFSYDVKMKEKGDIPEGYSVSREKKERFSLILESASTNQTSMYLCASISSTATEGGLNEQFFGPGTRLTVL.

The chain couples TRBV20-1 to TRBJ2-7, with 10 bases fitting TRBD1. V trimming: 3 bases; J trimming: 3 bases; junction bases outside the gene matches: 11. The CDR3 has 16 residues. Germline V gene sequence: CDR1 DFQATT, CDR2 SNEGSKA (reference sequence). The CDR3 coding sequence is TGCAGTGCTAGCCCTCCCGAGGACAGGGGGTTCTACGAGCAGTACTTC. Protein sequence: CSASPPEDRGFYEQYF.

CDR3 residues: CASSTGTGPQETQYF. In nucleotides, the CDR3 is TGTGCCAGCAGCACCGGGACTGGACCCCAAGAGACCCAGTACTTC. This sequence joins TRBV12-3 or TRBV12-4 and TRBJ2-5, with a weak D call TRBD2 (6 bases). This CDR3 spans 15 amino acids. V lost 6 bases and J 1 base, leaving 15 bases between the germline ends.

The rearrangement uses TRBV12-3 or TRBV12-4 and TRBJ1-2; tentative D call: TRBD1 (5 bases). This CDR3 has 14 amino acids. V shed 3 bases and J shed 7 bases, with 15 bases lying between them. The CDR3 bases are TGTGCCAGCAGTTTTGGGGGGGGACGGGGTGGCTACACCTTC. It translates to CASSFGGGRGGYTF.

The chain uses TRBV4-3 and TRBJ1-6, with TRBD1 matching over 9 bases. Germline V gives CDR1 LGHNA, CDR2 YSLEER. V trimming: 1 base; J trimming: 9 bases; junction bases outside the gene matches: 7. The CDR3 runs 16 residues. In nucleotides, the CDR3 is TGCGCCAGCAGCCAAGTAACCGGGACAGGGATTTCACCCCTCCACTTT. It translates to CASSQVTGTGISPLHF.

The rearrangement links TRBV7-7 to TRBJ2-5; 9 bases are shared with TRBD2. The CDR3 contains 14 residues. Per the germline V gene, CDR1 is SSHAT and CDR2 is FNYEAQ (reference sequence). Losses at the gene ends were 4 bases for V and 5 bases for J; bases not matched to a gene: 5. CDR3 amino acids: CASSSGTSSETQYF. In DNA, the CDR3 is TGTGCCAGCAGCTCCGGGACTAGCAGTGAGACCCAGTACTTC.

The CDR3, as DNA: TGTGCCACCAGCAGAGTACCGACAACAGATACGCAGTATTTT. Its translation: CATSRVPTTDTQYF. This chain connects TRBV15 to TRBJ2-3; D remains unclear. The V and J ends lost 1 base and 3 bases respectively, with 8 bases between them. CDR1 is LNHNV and CDR2 is YYDKDF in the germline V gene (reference sequence). The CDR3 spans 14 residues. Filled out from reference TRBV15 and TRBJ2-3, the complete variable domain reads DAMVIQNPRYQVTQFGKPVTLSCSQTLNHNVMYWYQQKSSQAPKLLFHYYDKDFNNEADTPDNFQSRRPNTSFCFLDIRSPGLGDTAMYLCATSRVPTTDTQYFGPGTRLTVL.

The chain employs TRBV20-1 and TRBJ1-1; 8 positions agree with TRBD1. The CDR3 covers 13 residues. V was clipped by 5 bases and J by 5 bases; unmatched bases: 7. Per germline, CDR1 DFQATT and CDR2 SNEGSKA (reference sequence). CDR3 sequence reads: CSAPRQGSTEAFF. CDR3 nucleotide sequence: TGCAGTGCTCCAAGACAGGGGAGTACTGAAGCTTTCTTT.

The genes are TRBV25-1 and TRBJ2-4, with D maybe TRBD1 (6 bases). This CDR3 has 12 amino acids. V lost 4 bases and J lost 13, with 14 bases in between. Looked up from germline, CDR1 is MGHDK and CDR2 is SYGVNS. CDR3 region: CASSGRGLEQYF. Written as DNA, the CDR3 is TGTGCCAGCAGTGGCAGGGGATTAGAGCAGTACTTC.

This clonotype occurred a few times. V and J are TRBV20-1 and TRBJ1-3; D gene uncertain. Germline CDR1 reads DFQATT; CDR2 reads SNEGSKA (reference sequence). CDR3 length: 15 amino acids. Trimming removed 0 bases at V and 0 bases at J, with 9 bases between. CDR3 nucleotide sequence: TGCAGTGCTAGAGATAAACTATTCTCTGGAAACACCATATATTTT. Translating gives CSARDKLFSGNTIYF.

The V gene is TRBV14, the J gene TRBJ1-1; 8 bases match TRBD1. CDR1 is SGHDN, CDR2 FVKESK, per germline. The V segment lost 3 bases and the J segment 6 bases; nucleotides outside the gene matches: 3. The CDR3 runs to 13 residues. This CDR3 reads CASSHDRGAEAFF. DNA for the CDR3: TGTGCCAGCAGCCACGACAGGGGCGCTGAAGCTTTCTTT. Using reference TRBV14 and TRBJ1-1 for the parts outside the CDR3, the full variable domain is EAGVTQFPSHSVIEKGQTVTLRCDPISGHDNLYWYRRVMGKEIKFLLHFVKESKQDESGMPNNRFLAERTGGTYSTLKVQPAELEDSGVYFCASSHDRGAEAFFGQGTRLTVV.